These 7 T cell receptor beta chains were all obtained from the same sample, sequenced in a study of radiation and T cells in renal cell carcinoma. Time point defined: blood 2 weeks post-SBRT. Treatment given: 15 Gy SBRT to primary tumor, nephrectomy 4 weeks later. Profiled with immunoSEQ multiplex PCR; TCRdb holds only in-frame clones, not every one. The sample carries 100,000 to 150,000 clones, about 81% recorded once. This sample comprised blood, obtained from a patient whose treatment included radiotherapy and nephrectomy. The receptors were sampled from a woman aged 55 to 70 with renal cell carcinoma.

This clone appeared a single time. The CDR3 loop reads CASSFTGTGGDEQYF. The CDR3 DNA is TGTGCCAGCAGCTTTACCGGGACAGGGGGCGACGAGCAGTACTTC. The chain links TRBV7-9 to TRBJ2-7; TRBD1 agrees at 12 bases. After removal of 3 bases from V and 5 bases from J, the junction contained 5 bases not matched to a gene. Germline assignment: CDR1 SEHNR and CDR2 FQNEAQ (reference sequence). The CDR3 runs 15 residues.

The rearrangement uses TRBV6-1 and TRBJ2-7; D is undetermined. V was cut by 0 bases and J by 3 bases, with 9 bases left in between. The CDR3 is 14 residues long. Germline CDR1 reads MNHNS; CDR2 reads SASEGT. The CDR3 sequence: CASSEAMGIYEQYF. The CDR3 DNA is TGTGCCAGCAGTGAAGCAATGGGGATCTACGAGCAGTACTTC.

Comments on this clone: An end of the junction does not agree with germline; a read error may underlie this. J is TRBJ2-2 and V is TRBV7-7, with 7 bases matching TRBD2. The germline gives CDR1 SSHAT, CDR2 FNYEAQ (reference sequence). This CDR3 comprises 19 residues. In DNA, the CDR3 is TGTGCTAGCAGCTTAGTAGGTGGCGGGTGTGCGAGGGAGGGCCGGGAGCTGTTTTTT. Encoded protein: CASSLVGGGCAREGRELFF.

The J gene is TRBJ2-1, the V gene TRBV7-2, with TRBD1 identical over 9 bases. In germline, CDR1 is SGHTA, CDR2 FQGNSA. This CDR3 spans 17 amino acids. Trimming cost V 2 bases and J 5 bases; bases outside gene matches: 10. CDR3 loop: CASSLSADRGYNNEQFF. In DNA form, the CDR3 reads TGTGCCAGCAGCTTATCGGCTGACAGGGGGTACAACAATGAGCAGTTCTTC.

This clone was detected once. The J gene is TRBJ1-1, the V gene TRBV15; unclear D gene. Germline CDR1 LNHNV, CDR2 YYDKDF (reference sequence). CDR3 length: 14 amino acids. The V end was cut by 2 bases, the J end by 5 bases, with 12 bases between. The CDR3 DNA is TGTGCCACCAGCAGAAAATGGTCGGGTACTGAAGCTTTCTTT. It encodes CATSRKWSGTEAFF.

This clone was seen a few times. V gene TRBV19 combines with J gene TRBJ2-2; 9 nucleotides agree with TRBD1. The CDR3 has 15 amino acids. Germline loops: CDR1 LNHDA, CDR2 SQIVND (reference sequence). The V and J ends lost 5 bases and 5 bases, in that order; junction bases with no gene match: 6. The CDR3 region has the DNA TGTGCCAGTAGTGGAGGGACAGGGCGAACCGGGGAGCTGTTTTTT. This translates into CASSGGTGRTGELFF. Drawing the rest from reference TRBV19 and TRBJ2-2, the complete variable domain is DGGITQSPKYLFRKEGQNVTLSCEQNLNHDAMYWYRQDPGQGLRLIYYSQIVNDFQKGDIAEGYSVSREKKESFPLTVTSAQKNPTAFYLCASSGGTGRTGELFFGEGSRLTVL.

This clone was seen just once. The V gene is TRBV6-1, the J gene TRBJ2-5; tentative D call: TRBD2 (5 bases). This CDR3 has 14 residues. The germline CDR1 and CDR2 sequences are MNHNS and SASEGT. V was pared by 2 bases and J by 4 bases, with 11 bases between. Here the CDR3 reads CASSEPGIGETQYF. CDR3 nucleotides: TGTGCCAGCAGTGAACCCGGGATCGGAGAGACCCAGTACTTC.